This TCR beta chain was obtained from a study of cytomegalovirus exposure and HLA in healthy donors. Regarding the study as a whole: TCR beta V- and J-gene trimming, according to a later analysis, was linked to a missense DCLRE1C variant. Presence/absence comparisons presumed near-even sequencing depth among donors. Some V segments, including TRBV6-2 and TRBV6-3, were excluded as indistinguishable.

Germline V CDR1 and CDR2: GTSNPN, SVGIG (reference sequence). This CDR3 comprises 13 residues. Trimming cost V 2 bases and J 8 bases, with 12 bases left between them. Remarks on this clone: Its antigen is currently unknown.

A multiplex PCR was run with 60 Vbeta primers and 13 Jbeta primers. The assay was immunoSEQ multiplex PCR, and TCRdb's table has in-frame clones only and misses some. The data show 100,000 to 150,000 clones, 80% to 85% seen once. Donors counted as nominally healthy when sampled, yet unrecorded immune exposures were likely. Sequenced material: PBMCs. This clonotype was obtained from a man in his late teens or twenties in good health and CMV-seronegative. The chain joins TRBV30 to TRBJ1-4; D is uncertain. The CDR3 sequence is CAWSRIAGEKLFF. In DNA form, the CDR3 reads TGTGCCTGGAGTCGCATAGCGGGGGAAAAACTGTTTTTT.